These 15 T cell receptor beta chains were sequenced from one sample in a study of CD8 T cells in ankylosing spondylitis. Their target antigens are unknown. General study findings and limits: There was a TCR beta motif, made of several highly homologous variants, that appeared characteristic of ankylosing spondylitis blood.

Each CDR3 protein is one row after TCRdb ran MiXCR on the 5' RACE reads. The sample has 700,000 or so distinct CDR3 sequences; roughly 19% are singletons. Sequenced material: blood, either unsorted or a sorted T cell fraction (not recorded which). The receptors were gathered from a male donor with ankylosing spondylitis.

CDR3 loop: CSASIHRASGTYNEQFF. Here the CDR3 DNA reads TGCAGCGCCTCGATCCACCGAGCTAGCGGGACCTACAATGAGCAGTTCTTC. V and J are TRBV29-1 and TRBJ2-1, with 9 positions matching TRBD2. V lost 7 bases, J lost 2 bases, and 15 bases stayed unmatched. The germline V gene has CDR1 SQVTM and CDR2 ANQGSEA. This CDR3 is 17 amino acids long.

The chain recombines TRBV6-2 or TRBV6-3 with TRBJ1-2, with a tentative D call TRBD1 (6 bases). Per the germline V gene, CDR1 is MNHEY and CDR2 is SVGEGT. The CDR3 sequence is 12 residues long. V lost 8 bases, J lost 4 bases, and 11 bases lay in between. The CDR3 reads CASGQPGYGYTF. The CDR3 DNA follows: TGTGCCAGCGGACAGCCGGGCTATGGCTACACCTTC.

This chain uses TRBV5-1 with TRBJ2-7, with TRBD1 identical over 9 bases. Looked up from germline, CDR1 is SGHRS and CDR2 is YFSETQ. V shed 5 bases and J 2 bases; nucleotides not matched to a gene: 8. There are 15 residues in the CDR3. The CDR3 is CASRPGDRAPYEQYF. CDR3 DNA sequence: TGCGCCAGCAGACCGGGGGACAGGGCCCCCTACGAGCAGTACTTC.

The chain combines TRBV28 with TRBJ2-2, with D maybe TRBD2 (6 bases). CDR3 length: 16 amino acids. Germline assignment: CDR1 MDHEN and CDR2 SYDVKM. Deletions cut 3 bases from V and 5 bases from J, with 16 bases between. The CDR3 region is CASSFSGIGGTGELFF. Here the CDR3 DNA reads TGTGCCAGCAGTTTCTCCGGGATCGGGGGTACCGGGGAGCTGTTTTTT.

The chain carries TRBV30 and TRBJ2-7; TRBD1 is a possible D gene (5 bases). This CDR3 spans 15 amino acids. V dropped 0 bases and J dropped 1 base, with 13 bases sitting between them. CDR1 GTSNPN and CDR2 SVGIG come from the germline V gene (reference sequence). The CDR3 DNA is TGTGCCTGGAGTGTACTGGGCAGGGTTTCCTACGAGCAGTACTTC. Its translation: CAWSVLGRVSYEQYF.

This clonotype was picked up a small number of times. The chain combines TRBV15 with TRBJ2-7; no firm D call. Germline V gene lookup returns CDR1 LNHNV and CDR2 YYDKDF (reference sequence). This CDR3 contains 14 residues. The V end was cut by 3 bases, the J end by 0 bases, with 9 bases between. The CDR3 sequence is CATSSPGRSYEQYF. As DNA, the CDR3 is TGTGCCACCAGCAGTCCTGGGCGCTCCTACGAGCAGTACTTC.

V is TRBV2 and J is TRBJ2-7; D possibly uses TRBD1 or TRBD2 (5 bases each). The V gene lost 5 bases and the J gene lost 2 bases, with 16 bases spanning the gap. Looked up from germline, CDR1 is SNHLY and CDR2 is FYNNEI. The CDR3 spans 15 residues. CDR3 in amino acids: CASSIKQEATYEQYF. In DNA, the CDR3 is TGTGCCAGCAGTATCAAACAGGAGGCAACCTACGAGCAGTACTTC.

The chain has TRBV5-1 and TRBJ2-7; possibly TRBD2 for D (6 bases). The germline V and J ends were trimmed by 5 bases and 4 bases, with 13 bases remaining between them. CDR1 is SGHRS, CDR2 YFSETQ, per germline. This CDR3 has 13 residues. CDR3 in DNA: TGCGCCAGCAGACCGGGAGCCACATACGAGCAGTACTTC. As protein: CASRPGATYEQYF.

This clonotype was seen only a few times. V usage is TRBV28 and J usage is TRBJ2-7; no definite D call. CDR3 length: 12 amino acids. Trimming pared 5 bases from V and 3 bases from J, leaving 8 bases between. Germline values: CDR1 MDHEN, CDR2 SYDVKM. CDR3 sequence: CASSLLYYEQYF. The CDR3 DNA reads TGTGCCAGCAGTCTACTCTACTACGAGCAGTACTTC.

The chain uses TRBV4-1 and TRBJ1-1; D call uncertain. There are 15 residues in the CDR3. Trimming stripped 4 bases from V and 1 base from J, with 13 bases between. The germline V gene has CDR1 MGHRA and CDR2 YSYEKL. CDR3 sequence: CASSRRRQENTEAFF. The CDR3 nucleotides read TGCGCCAGCAGCCGCCGCAGGCAGGAGAACACTGAAGCTTTCTTT.

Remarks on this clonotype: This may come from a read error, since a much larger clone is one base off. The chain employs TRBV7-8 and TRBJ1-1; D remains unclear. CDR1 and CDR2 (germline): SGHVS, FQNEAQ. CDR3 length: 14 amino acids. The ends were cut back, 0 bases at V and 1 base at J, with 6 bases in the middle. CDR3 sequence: CASSLASPNTEAFF. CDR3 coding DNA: TGTGCCAGCAGCTTAGCCAGCCCGAACACTGAAGCTTTCTTT.

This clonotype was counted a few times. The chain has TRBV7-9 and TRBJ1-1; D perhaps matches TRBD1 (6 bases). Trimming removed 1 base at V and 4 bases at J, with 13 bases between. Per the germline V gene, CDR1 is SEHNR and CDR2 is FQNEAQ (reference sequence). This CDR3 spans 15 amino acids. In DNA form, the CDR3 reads TGTGCCAGCAGCTTAGGGACAGCGGGTTCCACTGAAGCTTTCTTT. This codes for CASSLGTAGSTEAFF.

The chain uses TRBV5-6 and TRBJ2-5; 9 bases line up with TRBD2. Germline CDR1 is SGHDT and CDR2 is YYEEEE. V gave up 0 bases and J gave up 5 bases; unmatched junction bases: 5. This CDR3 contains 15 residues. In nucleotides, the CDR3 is TGTGCCAGCAGCTTGGCAATAGCGGGAGAGGAGACCCAGTACTTC. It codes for CASSLAIAGEETQYF. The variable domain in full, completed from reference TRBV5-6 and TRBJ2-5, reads DAGVTQSPTHLIKTRGQQVTLRCSPKSGHDTVSWYQQALGQGPQFIFQYYEEEERQRGNFPDRFSGHQFPNYSSELNVNALLLGDSALYLCASSLAIAGEETQYFGPGTRLLVL.

The chain's CDR3 is CSAMGLYNEQFF. As DNA, the CDR3 is TGCAGTGCCATGGGACTATACAATGAGCAGTTCTTC. The rearrangement links TRBV20-1 to TRBJ2-1; 7 nucleotides line up with TRBD2. The length of the CDR3 is 12 residues. Germline-derived CDR1 and CDR2 are DFQATT and SNEGSKA (reference sequence). V gave up 6 bases and J gave up 4 bases; unmatched junction bases: 3.

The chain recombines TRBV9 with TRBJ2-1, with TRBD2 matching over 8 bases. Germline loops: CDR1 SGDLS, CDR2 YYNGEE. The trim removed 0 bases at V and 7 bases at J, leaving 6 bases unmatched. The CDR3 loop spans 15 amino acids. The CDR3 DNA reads TGTGCCAGCAGCGTAGGGACTAGCTCGAGGAATGAGCAGTTCTTC. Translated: CASSVGTSSRNEQFF.